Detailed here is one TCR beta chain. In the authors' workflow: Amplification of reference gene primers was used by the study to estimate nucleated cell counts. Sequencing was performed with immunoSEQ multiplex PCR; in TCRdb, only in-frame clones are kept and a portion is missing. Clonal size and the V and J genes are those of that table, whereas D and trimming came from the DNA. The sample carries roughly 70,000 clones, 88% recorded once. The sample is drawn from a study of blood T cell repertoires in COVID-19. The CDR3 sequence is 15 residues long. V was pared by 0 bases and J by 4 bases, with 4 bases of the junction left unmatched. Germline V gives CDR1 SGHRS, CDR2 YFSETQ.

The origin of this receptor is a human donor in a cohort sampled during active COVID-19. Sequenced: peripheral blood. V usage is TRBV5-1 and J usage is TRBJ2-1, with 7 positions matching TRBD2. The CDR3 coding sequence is TGCGCCAGCAGCTTGGGGGCTAGCGGTTACAATGAGCAGTTCTTC. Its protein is CASSLGASGYNEQFF.